Listed here are 3 T cell receptor beta chains from one sample, sequenced in a study of blood T cell repertoires in COVID-19. Sequencing used immunoSEQ multiplex PCR; TCRdb keeps in-frame clones, though not all of them. The top ten hold around 6% of the sample, which has under 200,000 clones, about 83% seen once. Sequencing used PBMCs or T cells enriched from blood (not recorded which). The origin of the receptors is a man between 35 and 55 years old with acute COVID-19.

The V call is TRBV18, the J call TRBJ2-2, with D maybe TRBD2 (6 bases). Trimming took 1 base from V and 3 from J, leaving 12 bases between them. Looked up from germline, CDR1 is KGHSH and CDR2 is LQKENI. This CDR3 comprises 16 residues. The CDR3 loop reads CASSPLRGSDTGELFF. The CDR3, as DNA: TGTGCCAGCTCACCACTTCGGGGGTCGGACACCGGGGAGCTGTTTTTT. The full variable domain, completed using reference TRBV18 and TRBJ2-2, is NAGVMQNPRHLVRRRGQEARLRCSPMKGHSHVYWYRQLPEEGLKFMVYLQKENIIDESGMPKERFSAEFPKEGPSILRIQQVVRGDSAAYFCASSPLRGSDTGELFFGEGSRLTVL.

The chain carries TRBV27 and TRBJ2-3; the match to TRBD2 covers 8 bases. The germline V gene has CDR1 MNHEY and CDR2 SMNVEV (reference sequence). The CDR3 has 15 residues. With 3 bases clipped from V and 8 bases from J, the junction kept 10 bases outside the gene matches. The CDR3 region has the DNA TGTGCCAGCAGTTTCTCGGGCGGGGGGTACGGTACGCAGTATTTT. It encodes CASSFSGGGYGTQYF.

This clone was recorded once. The rearrangement links TRBV30 to TRBJ2-7; TRBD2 agrees at 11 bases. There are 17 residues in the CDR3. The junction had 14 bases not matched to a gene; V was cut back by 3 bases and J by 4 bases. CDR1 is GTSNPN, CDR2 SVGIG, per germline (reference sequence). CDR3 loop: CAWSRPNLAGGGYEQYF. In DNA form, the CDR3 reads TGTGCCTGGAGCCGACCCAACCTAGCGGGAGGAGGGTACGAGCAGTACTTC.